This T cell receptor beta chain was identified in a study of metastatic and nonmetastatic thyroid tumors. Each patient came to thyroid surgery without any prior treatment (of any kind). Trimming pared 5 bases from V and 4 bases from J, leaving 15 bases between. The CDR3 runs to 15 residues. Looked up from germline, CDR1 is MNHNS and CDR2 is SASEGT. TCRdb used MiXCR to call clones anew from the PCR reads. The sample consists of about 21,000 clones, about a quarter of them appearing once. The sequenced sample was blood. The chain uses TRBV6-1 and TRBJ2-1; no clear D. The receptor comes from a female donor with papillary thyroid cancer or a benign thyroid nodule (not recorded which). Some clones in this sample may be carry-over from other donors' samples. This CDR3 reads CASSLSTIRYNEQFF. In DNA form, the CDR3 reads TGTGCCAGCAGTTTATCTACCATCAGATACAATGAGCAGTTCTTC.